A single sample is the source of the 17 T cell receptor beta chains below, sequenced in a study of blood T cell repertoires in COVID-19 (TCRdb year 2020). Receptor amplification or capture employed the immunoSEQ multiplex PCR assay. TCRdb provides this immuneACCESS table in a form limited to in-frame rearrangements. Some clones are lacking; in checked studies, under half of them reflect an unresolved V gene, and why the rest are absent is not known. Within this sample are 100,000 to 150,000 clones, with more than 75% of them counted one time only. About 5% of the sample belongs to the ten largest clones. Material: peripheral blood. These receptors all come from a human donor in a cohort sampled during active COVID-19.

To note about this clone: No DNA is shown, since the ends of the CDR3 on it are uncertain; the CDR3 is the one TCRdb lists. The chain combines TRBV6-5 with TRBJ2-7; the table calls TRBD2, which could not be checked here. Germline loops: CDR1 MNHEY, CDR2 SVGAGI. The CDR3 contains 14 residues when both ends are counted. The CDR3 spells CASSTSGVTYEQYF.

The chain is built from TRBV5-5 and TRBJ1-2; the match to TRBD1 covers 9 bases. Trimming at V came to 3 bases and at J to 6 bases, leaving 0 bases not matched to a gene. From germline, CDR1 is SGHKS and CDR2 YYEKEE (reference sequence). The CDR3 spans 12 residues. CDR3 protein: CASSWDRDGYTF. Here the CDR3 DNA reads TGTGCCAGCAGCTGGGACAGGGATGGCTACACCTTC.

The genes are TRBV29-1 and TRBJ2-3; 9 positions match TRBD2. V shed 4 bases and J 6 bases; nucleotides not matched to a gene: 2. The CDR3 sequence is 12 residues long. The germline V gene has CDR1 SQVTM and CDR2 ANQGSEA. CDR3 nucleotide sequence: TGCAGCGTTGTTAGCGGGAGCGATACGCAGTATTTT. Protein sequence: CSVVSGSDTQYF.

The chain has TRBV14 and TRBJ2-7; D is possibly TRBD1 (6 bases). This CDR3 region has 15 residues. In germline, CDR1 is SGHDN, CDR2 FVKESK. V gave up 4 bases and J gave up 2 bases, with 15 bases separating them. This CDR3 reads CASSRKPGQPYEQYF. CDR3 DNA sequence: TGTGCCAGCAGCCGAAAACCGGGACAACCCTACGAGCAGTACTTC.

The genes are TRBV2 and TRBJ2-1, with D possibly matching TRBD1 (5 bases). V was clipped by 7 bases and J by 4 bases, with 11 bases between them. Germline V gives CDR1 SNHLY, CDR2 FYNNEI. CDR3 length: 13 residues. The CDR3 reads CASTTDSYNEQFF. In DNA form, the CDR3 reads TGTGCCAGCACTACCGACAGTTACAATGAGCAGTTCTTC. Supplemented by reference TRBV2 and TRBJ2-1, the full variable domain reads EPEVTQTPSHQVTQMGQEVILRCVPISNHLYFYWYRQILGQKVEFLVSFYNNEISEKSEIFDDQFSVERPDGSNFTLKIRSTKLEDSAMYFCASTTDSYNEQFFGPGTRLTVL.

The V call is TRBV6-6, the J call TRBJ2-1; 7 positions match TRBD2. The length of the CDR3 is 14 residues. Germline CDR1 is MNHNY and CDR2 is SVGAGI (reference sequence). V was pared by 2 bases and J by 8 bases, with 6 bases of the junction left unmatched. The CDR3 nucleotides read TGTGCCAGCAGTTACAGTGGGAGGGCGGATGAGCAGTTCTTC. Translating it yields CASSYSGRADEQFF.

This clone was observed a few times. The gene calls are TRBV27 and TRBJ1-5; D ambiguous. Trimming removed 1 base from V and 0 bases from J, with 7 bases in between. The CDR3 covers 15 residues. Germline loops: CDR1 MNHEY, CDR2 SMNVEV (reference sequence). The CDR3 bases are TGTGCCAGCAGTTTATTGGCTTATAGCAATCAGCCCCAGCATTTT. It yields the protein CASSLLAYSNQPQHF.

The chain employs TRBV6-5 and TRBJ1-3, with D tentatively TRBD1 (5 bases). The CDR3 is 16 amino acids. Germline V gives CDR1 MNHEY, CDR2 SVGAGI. Trimming stripped 0 bases from V and 2 bases from J, with 11 bases between. In nucleotides, the CDR3 is TGTGCCAGCAGTTACTCGCTGGCGGGGGCTGGAAACACCATATATTTT. It codes for CASSYSLAGAGNTIYF.

There are a few counts of this clone. The V and J genes are TRBV7-9 and TRBJ1-2; TRBD1 matches 7 bases. The germline V gene has CDR1 SEHNR and CDR2 FQNEAQ (reference sequence). Trimming removed 3 bases from V and 7 bases from J; junction bases left unmatched: 5. This CDR3 has 13 amino acids. CDR3 DNA: TGTGCCAGCAGCTTGGACAGGCGTCTTGGCTACACCTTC. Amino acid sequence: CASSLDRRLGYTF.

This clone occurred once. The V and J genes are TRBV6-6 and TRBJ1-3; the D is unclear. V was pared by 6 bases and J by 2 bases, with 14 bases between. Germline V gives CDR1 MNHNY, CDR2 SVGAGI (reference sequence). The CDR3 spans 15 residues. CDR3 sequence reads: CASSFRQAPGNTIYF. In nucleotides, the CDR3 is TGTGCCAGCAGCTTCCGACAAGCCCCTGGAAACACCATATATTTT.

The chain carries TRBV9 and TRBJ2-4; TRBD1 might be the D (6 bases). This CDR3 has 14 residues. V was pared by 4 bases and J by 9 bases, with 17 bases between. From germline, CDR1 is SGDLS and CDR2 YYNGEE. CDR3 in DNA: TGTGCCAGCAGCATCGGGACAAGTTGGGGCATTCAGTACTTC. This encodes CASSIGTSWGIQYF.

This rearrangement joins TRBV19 to TRBJ1-5; no firm D call. V dropped 5 bases and J dropped 6 bases, with 17 bases sitting between them. This CDR3 comprises 15 residues. CDR1 and CDR2 (germline): LNHDA, SQIVND (reference sequence). The CDR3 is CASSAGRQDVQPQHF. CDR3 coding DNA: TGTGCCAGTAGTGCTGGCCGGCAGGATGTTCAGCCCCAGCATTTT.

The genes are TRBV28 and TRBJ1-5, with D unresolved. The germline V and J ends were trimmed by 7 bases and 2 bases, with 15 bases remaining between them. CDR3 size: 15 residues. Per the germline V gene, CDR1 is MDHEN and CDR2 is SYDVKM. The CDR3 spells CASNNGRARNQPQHF. CDR3 DNA sequence: TGTGCCAGCAACAATGGGAGGGCACGCAATCAGCCCCAGCATTTT.

This clone was observed a few times. The genes are TRBV4-3 and TRBJ1-1; unclear D gene. The CDR3 covers 14 residues. The germline CDR1 and CDR2 sequences are LGHNA and YSLEER. The V end was cut by 0 bases, the J end by 1 base, with 6 bases between. Here the CDR3 DNA reads TGCGCCAGCAGCCAAGATTGGGCGAACACTGAAGCTTTCTTT. Translation: CASSQDWANTEAFF.

This clone was counted only a few times. The chain uses TRBV7-2 and TRBJ2-2, with TRBD1 identical over 8 bases. The trim removed 3 bases at V and 7 bases at J, leaving 13 bases unmatched. Germline-derived CDR1 and CDR2 are SGHTA and FQGNSA. This CDR3 comprises 17 residues. Written as DNA, the CDR3 is TGTGCCAGCAGCTTGGTCGTCGGCAGGGGGCGCGGCGGGGAGCTGTTTTTT. Residues: CASSLVVGRGRGGELFF.

CDR3: CASSLGRRIPGTSVSSYNEQFF. The CDR3 nucleotides read TGTGCCAGCAGCCTCGGGCGTCGGATCCCCGGGACTAGCGTTAGCTCCTACAATGAGCAGTTCTTC. The chain has TRBV21-1 and TRBJ2-1; the tabulated D call, TRBD2, remains unverified against the DNA. TRBV21-1 is labeled a pseudogene. CDR3 length: 22 amino acids.

V usage is TRBV5-1 and J usage is TRBJ1-1; D possibly corresponds to TRBD1 (6 bases). This CDR3 spans 14 amino acids. CDR1 is SGHRS and CDR2 is YFSETQ in the germline V gene. V lost 0 bases and J lost 2, with 8 bases in between. CDR3 DNA: TGCGCCAGCAGCTTGGGACAGGAAAACACTGAAGCTTTCTTT. As protein: CASSLGQENTEAFF.